These 17 T cell receptor beta chains were sequenced from one sample in a study of shared clonotypes between healthy human individuals. Some clones are missing from TCRdb's copy, which holds only in-frame ones; the method was immunoSEQ multiplex PCR. The sample contains over a million clones, about 80% of which appear only once. The sample taken for sequencing was memory CD4+ T cells from PBMCs. Documented subset: CD45RA-negative fraction. The receptor source for this set is a man aged 18-30 years in good health. Some clones in this sample may be carry-over from other donors' samples.

The rearrangement links TRBV11-2 to TRBJ2-3; 7 bases match TRBD1. CDR3 length: 14 amino acids. V gave up 0 bases and J gave up 9 bases; unmatched junction bases: 6. CDR1 and CDR2 from the germline V gene are SGHAT and FQNNGV. The CDR3 protein is CASSLDRQGKTQYF. The CDR3 DNA reads as TGTGCCAGCAGCTTAGACCGACAGGGAAAGACGCAGTATTTT.

The chain combines TRBV7-8 with TRBJ2-2, with TRBD2 matching 7 bases. The V gene's germline CDR1 is SGHVS and CDR2 FQNEAQ. The V gene end was trimmed by 6 bases and the J gene end by 1 base; junction bases not matched to a gene: 8. This CDR3 is built from 16 residues. The CDR3 sequence is CASSAAGGRNTGELFF. CDR3 nucleotides: TGTGCCAGCAGTGCGGCCGGCGGGAGGAACACCGGGGAGCTGTTTTTT.

V and J are TRBV2 and TRBJ2-7; 8 bases agree with TRBD1. V lost 2 bases and J lost 6; bases outside the gene matches: 0. Germline-derived CDR1 and CDR2 are SNHLY and FYNNEI. The CDR3 spans 12 residues. CDR3 amino acids: CASSETGGEQYF. In nucleotides, the CDR3 is TGTGCCAGCAGTGAAACAGGGGGCGAGCAGTACTTC.

The chain combines TRBV20-1 with TRBJ1-6; D is perhaps TRBD1 (5 bases). Per germline, CDR1 DFQATT and CDR2 SNEGSKA (reference sequence). Trimming cost V 5 bases and J 8 bases, with 7 bases left between them. The CDR3 totals 11 residues. The CDR3 DNA follows: TGCAGTGCTCGGGGGGATTCACCCCTCCACTTT. It codes for CSARGDSPLHF.

In its sample, this clone was seen once. This rearrangement joins TRBV30 to TRBJ2-1; TRBD2 matches 8 bases. Per germline, CDR1 GTSNPN and CDR2 SVGIG (reference sequence). The CDR3 is made up of 15 amino acids. The V and J ends lost 0 bases and 7 bases, in that order; junction bases with no gene match: 8. The DNA for the CDR3 is TGTGCCTGGAGTGTGTGGCTAGCGGGTAGAAATGAGCAGTTCTTC. Translating gives CAWSVWLAGRNEQFF.

The chain links TRBV14 to TRBJ2-1; D is unresolved. Per the germline V gene, CDR1 is SGHDN and CDR2 is FVKESK. V was trimmed by 4 bases and J by 16 bases, leaving 20 bases between them. There are 13 residues in the CDR3. The CDR3: CASSLTERSRGFF. CDR3 bases: TGTGCCAGCAGCCTGACTGAGAGATCCCGAGGATTCTTC.

This chain joins TRBV5-4 and TRBJ2-1, with D hard to call. Per germline, CDR1 SGHNT and CDR2 YYREEE (reference sequence). Trimming cost V 0 bases and J 5 bases, with 6 bases left between them. The CDR3 has 13 amino acids. CDR3: CASSLARDNEQFF. CDR3 DNA sequence: TGTGCCAGCAGCTTGGCTCGGGACAATGAGCAGTTCTTC.

J is TRBJ2-3 and V is TRBV7-7; D remains ambiguous. Germline-derived CDR1 and CDR2 are SSHAT and FNYEAQ (reference sequence). CDR3 length: 15 residues. Deletions cut 5 bases from V and 0 bases from J, with 12 bases between. Written as DNA, the CDR3 is TGTGCCAGCAGCCCGACGACCTTAAGCACAGATACGCAGTATTTT. Translated: CASSPTTLSTDTQYF. The full variable domain, in which reference TRBV7-7 and TRBJ2-3 provide the parts outside the CDR3, is GAGVSQSPRYKVTKRGQDVTLRCDPISSHATLYWYQQALGQGPEFLTYFNYEAQPDKSGLPSDRFSAERPEGSISTLTIQRTEQRDSAMYRCASSPTTLSTDTQYFGPGTRLTVL.

This clone was counted only a few times. V and J are TRBV4-1 and TRBJ2-1; 7 nucleotides line up with TRBD2. Germline CDR1 reads MGHRA; CDR2 reads YSYEKL. V lost 2 bases to trimming and J lost 1 base; unmatched junction nucleotides: 5. The CDR3 extends over 16 amino acids. The CDR3 loop reads CASSQLGRASYNEQFF. The CDR3 DNA is TGCGCCAGCAGCCAACTAGGGAGGGCGTCCTACAATGAGCAGTTCTTC.

This clone was counted between two and nine times. The gene calls are TRBV25-1 and TRBJ1-2; TRBD1 might be the D (6 bases). The V gene's germline CDR1 is MGHDK and CDR2 SYGVNS. CDR3 length: 14 residues. Trimming pared 2 bases from V and 2 bases from J, leaving 9 bases between. CDR3 sequence (DNA): TGTGCCAGCAGTGAAGGGGGCAGGAACTATGGCTACACCTTC. This codes for CASSEGGRNYGYTF.

This sequence joins TRBV4-2 and TRBJ2-3; D is perhaps TRBD2 (6 bases). Deletions cut 0 bases from V and 5 bases from J, with 18 bases between. The CDR3 has 17 amino acids. Per germline, CDR1 LGHNA and CDR2 YNFKEQ. CDR3 in DNA: TGTGCCAGCAGCCAAGATTTCGGGGGATTAGGTCAAGATACGCAGTATTTT. It is translated as CASSQDFGGLGQDTQYF.

V is TRBV7-2 and J is TRBJ2-1; TRBD2 aligns across 7 bases. The ends lost 3 bases at V and 2 bases at J; junction bases unmatched: 4. The germline V gene encodes CDR1 SGHTA and CDR2 FQGNSA. This CDR3 region has 15 residues. The CDR3 DNA reads TGTGCCAGCAGCTTTCGGGAGGATACCTACAATGAGCAGTTCTTC. Translating it yields CASSFREDTYNEQFF.

The V gene is TRBV2, the J gene TRBJ2-7; 7 nucleotides match TRBD2. J lost 3 bases, V lost 4 bases, and 3 bases had no gene match. The germline V gene has CDR1 SNHLY and CDR2 FYNNEI. This CDR3 is 13 amino acids long. The CDR3 spells CASSVGGIYEQYF. CDR3 in DNA: TGTGCCAGCAGTGTCGGGGGGATCTACGAGCAGTACTTC.

The V call is TRBV9, the J call TRBJ2-1; 9 bases are a match to TRBD2. The CDR3 covers 15 residues. Germline trimming cut 4 bases from V and 4 bases from J; bases unmatched to any gene: 6. Germline V CDR1 and CDR2: SGDLS, YYNGEE. The CDR3 region is CASSRSSGTYNEQFF. The CDR3 nucleotides are TGTGCCAGCAGCAGATCTAGCGGGACGTACAATGAGCAGTTCTTC.

The CDR3 DNA reads as TGTGCCAGCTCACCAAGCCTCCAGGCCGAGCAGTACTTC. Protein: CASSPSLQAEQYF. The chain carries TRBV18 and TRBJ2-7; D gene ambiguous. Germline lookup yields CDR1 KGHSH and CDR2 LQKENI. V was clipped by 2 bases and J by 6 bases, with 11 bases between them. This CDR3 is 13 amino acids long.

The rearrangement links TRBV14 to TRBJ2-1; D tentatively reads TRBD1 or TRBD2 (7 bases each). This CDR3 contains 17 residues. Trimming took 4 bases from V and 7 from J, leaving 23 bases between them. Germline assignment: CDR1 SGHDN and CDR2 FVKESK. The CDR3 spells CASSPPSGRGGANEQFF. DNA of the CDR3: TGTGCCAGCAGCCCTCCCTCGGGCAGGGGGGGGGCGAATGAGCAGTTCTTC.

The V gene is TRBV15, the J gene TRBJ2-5, with D unclear. V was cut by 1 base and J by 1 base, with 10 bases left in between. This CDR3 is built from 15 residues. Germline assignment: CDR1 LNHNV and CDR2 YYDKDF (reference sequence). CDR3 sequence reads: CATSRVRQLQETQYF. CDR3 bases: TGTGCCACCAGCAGAGTTCGGCAGCTCCAAGAGACCCAGTACTTC.